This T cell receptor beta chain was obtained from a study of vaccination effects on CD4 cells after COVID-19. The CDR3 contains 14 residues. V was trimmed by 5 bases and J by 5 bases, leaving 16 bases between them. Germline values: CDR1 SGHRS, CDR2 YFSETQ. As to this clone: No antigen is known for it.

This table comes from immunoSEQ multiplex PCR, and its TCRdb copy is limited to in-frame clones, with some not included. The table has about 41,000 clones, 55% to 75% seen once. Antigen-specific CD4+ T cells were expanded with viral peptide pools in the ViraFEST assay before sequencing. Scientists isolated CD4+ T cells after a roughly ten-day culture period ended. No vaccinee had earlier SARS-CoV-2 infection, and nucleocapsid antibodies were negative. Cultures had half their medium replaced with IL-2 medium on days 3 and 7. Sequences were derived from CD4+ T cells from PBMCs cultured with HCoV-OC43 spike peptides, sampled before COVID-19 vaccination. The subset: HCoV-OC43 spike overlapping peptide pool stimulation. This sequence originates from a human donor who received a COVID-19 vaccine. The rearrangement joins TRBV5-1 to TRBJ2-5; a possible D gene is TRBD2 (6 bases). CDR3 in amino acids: CASRREPGGETQYF. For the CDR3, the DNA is TGCGCCAGCAGGCGGGAACCCGGCGGGGAGACCCAGTACTTC.